The next 32 T cell receptor beta chains were all read from a single sample in a study of breast tumors, draining lymph nodes, adjacent tissues. TCRdb passed the multiplex PCR reads through MiXCR, listing each CDR3 protein once. The sample contains some 170,000 distinct CDR3 sequences, approximately 30% of which appear only once. Breast cancer patients provided tissue from their axillary draining lymph nodes. Material: axillary lymph node tissue. All receptors come from a female donor with breast cancer. Some clones in this sample may be carry-over from other donors' samples.

For this clonotype: A read error may be the cause here, since a much bigger clone is one base away. The chain recombines TRBV30 with TRBJ2-1; D uncertain. This CDR3 contains 11 residues. Germline CDR1 is GTSNPN and CDR2 is SVGIG (reference sequence). CDR3 DNA: TGTGCCTGGAGTGATTACAATGAGCGGTTCTTC. It is translated as CAWSDYNERFF.

This clonotype was recorded many times. This chain connects TRBV9 to TRBJ1-6; no clear D gene. V gave up 0 bases and J gave up 6 bases, with 7 bases separating them. The CDR3 is made up of 14 amino acids. Germline V gene data show CDR1 as SGDLS and CDR2 as YYNGEE. The CDR3 here is CASSVGGFNSPLHF. CDR3 sequence (DNA): TGTGCCAGCAGCGTAGGGGGTTTTAATTCACCCCTCCACTTT.

The chain joins TRBV24-1 to TRBJ2-2; TRBD2 agrees at 8 bases. CDR3 length equals 16 residues. V was clipped by 4 bases and J by 3 bases; unmatched bases: 6. Germline CDR1 and CDR2: KGHDR and SFDVKD. In nucleotides, the CDR3 is TGTGCCACCAGTGACTACCGAGCGGGAGACACCGGGGAGCTGTTTTTT. Encoded protein: CATSDYRAGDTGELFF.

This clonotype was counted ten times or more. The chain couples TRBV6-6 to TRBJ2-7, with 10 bases that match TRBD2. The CDR3 covers 15 residues. In germline, CDR1 is MNHNY, CDR2 SVGAGI (reference sequence). After removal of 5 bases from V and 4 bases from J, the junction contained 8 bases not matched to a gene. The chain's CDR3 is CASSHGLAGEYEQYF. The CDR3 region has the DNA TGTGCCAGCAGTCACGGCCTAGCGGGAGAATACGAGCAGTACTTC.

V is TRBV6-2 or TRBV6-3 and J is TRBJ2-1; D ambiguous. CDR1 and CDR2 (germline): MNHEY, SVGEGT. CDR3 size: 16 residues. The V and J ends lost 3 bases and 0 bases respectively, with 12 bases between them. The CDR3 DNA follows: TGTGCCAGCAGTTATCATGGGCTCAGCTCCTACAATGAGCAGTTCTTC. It translates to CASSYHGLSSYNEQFF.

This clonotype was observed at least ten times. The chain carries TRBV28 and TRBJ2-3; D is unclear. With 2 bases removed from V and 4 bases from J, the gap between germline ends came to 4 bases. The CDR3 has 12 residues. Per the germline V gene, CDR1 is MDHEN and CDR2 is SYDVKM. CDR3 DNA sequence: TGTGCCAGCAGTTTACGGCCAGATACGCAGTATTTT. Translation gives CASSLRPDTQYF.

This clonotype was found many times. This chain connects TRBV19 to TRBJ2-3; the match to TRBD1 covers 8 bases. The germline gives CDR1 LNHDA, CDR2 SQIVND (reference sequence). The CDR3 sequence is 17 residues long. V shed 4 bases and J 0 bases; nucleotides not matched to a gene: 9. CDR3 amino acids: CASSTGQGFASTDTQYF. The CDR3 coding sequence is TGTGCCAGTAGTACTGGACAGGGATTCGCGAGCACAGATACGCAGTATTTT.

In this sample, this clonotype turned up a few times. The CDR3 DNA sequence: TGTGCCAGCAGGCCTCCCGGGACAGGGTTCAATCAGCCCCAGCATTTT. Translated, it gives CASRPPGTGFNQPQHF. This sequence joins TRBV6-6 and TRBJ1-5, with TRBD1 matching 9 bases. Germline CDR1 and CDR2: MNHNY and SVGAGI (reference sequence). J was trimmed by 3 bases and V by 6 bases; bases with no gene match: 9. The CDR3 covers 16 residues.

V usage is TRBV7-9 and J usage is TRBJ2-5; maybe TRBD2 (7 bases). The CDR3 extends over 17 amino acids. The ends were cut back, 5 bases at V and 3 bases at J, with 22 bases in the middle. Per germline, CDR1 SEHNR and CDR2 FQNEAQ (reference sequence). The CDR3 here is CASSPRGLAVGKETQYF. DNA for the CDR3: TGTGCCAGCAGCCCCCGGGGGCTAGCGGTGGGGAAAGAGACCCAGTACTTC.

The chain is built from TRBV28 and TRBJ1-4, with D tentatively TRBD1 (5 bases). Germline-derived CDR1 and CDR2 are MDHEN and SYDVKM. V gave up 1 base and J gave up 8 bases, with 11 bases separating them. This CDR3 has 14 amino acids. The CDR3 spells CASSLLQGREKLFF. CDR3 nucleotide sequence: TGTGCCAGCAGTTTATTGCAGGGCCGCGAAAAACTGTTTTTT.

Worth noting for this clonotype: This clone may be a read error of a much larger clone one base away. The chain combines TRBV20-1 with TRBJ2-7; 8 bases map to TRBD2. The V gene end was trimmed by 3 bases and the J gene end by 6 bases; junction bases not matched to a gene: 10. CDR3 size: 14 residues. CDR1 is DFQATT and CDR2 is SNEGSKA in the germline V gene (reference sequence). DNA of the CDR3: TGCAGTGCTAGGAATCGGGGGGGTCCCTCCGAGCAGTACTTC. The encoded protein is CSARNRGGPSEQYF.

The table lists this clonotype with many counts. The chain uses TRBV5-5 and TRBJ2-5, with a possible D match to TRBD1 (5 bases). The V end lost 0 bases, the J end lost 5 bases, and 11 bases lay between the germline ends. The CDR3 runs to 14 residues. Germline CDR1 reads SGHKS; CDR2 reads YYEKEE (reference sequence). In DNA, the CDR3 is TGTGCCAGCAGCTTGGATGTCAGGGCGGAGACCCAGTACTTC. Residues: CASSLDVRAETQYF.

This clonotype was recorded many times. The V call is TRBV14, the J call TRBJ2-3; D is unresolved. Germline CDR1 reads SGHDN; CDR2 reads FVKESK. The CDR3 runs 10 residues. The V and J ends lost 6 bases and 6 bases respectively, with 4 bases between them. The CDR3, as DNA: TGTGCCAGCAGGTACGATACGCAGTATTTT. This sequence encodes CASRYDTQYF.

This clonotype showed up many times. This chain links TRBV5-8 with TRBJ1-3, with a weak D call TRBD1 (6 bases). V shed 7 bases and J shed 2 bases, with 10 bases lying between them. Looked up from germline, CDR1 is SGHTS and CDR2 is YDEGEE. CDR3 size: 13 residues. CDR3 coding DNA: TGTGCCAGCGAAGGGGGGGCTGGAAACACCATATATTTT. Its translation: CASEGGAGNTIYF.

This clonotype was seen many times. The chain has TRBV15 and TRBJ2-3; TRBD1 agrees at 9 bases. This CDR3 comprises 17 residues. Trimming cost V 0 bases and J 4 bases; bases outside gene matches: 8. Germline lookup yields CDR1 LNHNV and CDR2 YYDKDF (reference sequence). The CDR3 sequence is CATSREVRDRAADTQYF. CDR3 in DNA: TGTGCCACCAGCAGAGAAGTTAGGGACAGGGCCGCAGATACGCAGTATTTT.

This clonotype appeared many times. V is TRBV15 and J is TRBJ2-1, with 8 bases matching TRBD1. There are 14 residues in the CDR3. Germline V CDR1 and CDR2: LNHNV, YYDKDF (reference sequence). V was pared by 3 bases and J by 8 bases, with 6 bases of the junction left unmatched. CDR3 sequence reads: CATSRRQGWDEQFF. The CDR3 DNA reads as TGTGCCACCAGCAGGAGACAGGGGTGGGATGAGCAGTTCTTC.

This clonotype has ten or more counts. A much larger clone differs by one base, so this may be a read error. The chain is built from TRBV20-1 and TRBJ2-7; D might be TRBD1 or TRBD2, each matching 5 bases. Germline-derived CDR1 and CDR2 are DFQATT and SNEGSKA (reference sequence). Deletions cut 6 bases from V and 9 bases from J, with 21 bases between. The length of the CDR3 is 13 residues. The CDR3 DNA is TGCAGTGCGTTCCCGGGGTCAGGGAGAGCGCAGTACTTC. Translation gives CSAFPGSGRAQYF.

This chain connects TRBV15 to TRBJ1-6, with D perhaps TRBD1 (5 bases). The CDR3 sequence is 14 residues long. The germline gives CDR1 LNHNV, CDR2 YYDKDF (reference sequence). V shed 5 bases and J shed 9 bases, with 14 bases lying between them. The CDR3 loop is CATSGGLGASPLHF. The CDR3 DNA follows: TGTGCCACCAGCGGGGGACTAGGAGCTTCACCCCTCCACTTT.

This clonotype was observed many times. The CDR3 bases are TGTGCCTGGTCTTGGACCCACGGACAGACTTCACCCCTCCACTTT. It specifies CAWSWTHGQTSPLHF. The V and J genes are TRBV30 and TRBJ1-6; a possible D gene is TRBD1 (6 bases). The germline V and J ends were trimmed by 5 bases and 9 bases, with 20 bases remaining between them. Germline values: CDR1 GTSNPN, CDR2 SVGIG (reference sequence). This CDR3 is 15 amino acids long. Full variable domain (rest looked up from reference TRBV30 and TRBJ1-6): SQTIHQWPATLVQPVGSPLSLECTVEGTSNPNLYWYRQAAGRGLQLLFYSVGIGQISSEVPQNLSASRPQDRQFILSSKKLLLSDSGFYLCAWSWTHGQTSPLHFGNGTRLTVT.

This clonotype has at least ten counts. The V and J genes are TRBV27 and TRBJ2-3, with a possible D match to TRBD2 (6 bases). CDR3 length equals 15 residues. In germline, CDR1 is MNHEY, CDR2 SMNVEV (reference sequence). Trimming cost V 4 bases and J 0 bases, with 11 bases left between them. CDR3 protein: CASSSGGLSTDTQYF. CDR3 nucleotide sequence: TGTGCCAGCAGTTCAGGCGGACTAAGCACAGATACGCAGTATTTT.

This clonotype was seen a handful of times. A much larger clone lies a single base off, so this may be a read error. The gene calls are TRBV11-2 and TRBJ2-7; D possibly uses TRBD1 or TRBD2 (6 bases each). This CDR3 contains 14 residues. Trimming stripped 5 bases from V and 6 bases from J, with 17 bases between. Germline V CDR1 and CDR2: SGHAT, FQNNGV. The CDR3 DNA reads as TGTGCCAGCAGCCCCTGGACGGGGGCATTCGAGCAGTACTTC. Protein product: CASSPWTGAFEQYF.

Regarding this clonotype: A much bigger clone sits one base away, suggesting this may be a read error. The genes are TRBV20-1 and TRBJ1-5; the D gene is possibly TRBD1 (5 bases). Germline-derived CDR1 and CDR2 are DFQATT and SNEGSKA (reference sequence). CDR3 size: 14 residues. Trimming pared 1 base from V and 9 bases from J, leaving 16 bases between. The CDR3 reads CSARAGRGGPPQHF. The CDR3 nucleotides are TGCAGTGCTAGAGCCGGTCGGGGCGGTCCGCCCCAGCATTTT.

This clonotype was counted a single time. The V call is TRBV12-3 or TRBV12-4, the J call TRBJ2-3; 13 nucleotides align to TRBD2. V was pared by 10 bases and J by 8 bases, with 12 bases of the junction left unmatched. This CDR3 has 15 residues. CDR3 in amino acids: CAIRSGLAGVGTQYF. The CDR3 nucleotides read TGTGCCATCAGATCCGGACTAGCGGGAGTAGGTACGCAGTATTTT.

This clonotype has a count of ten or more. The chain carries TRBV6-1 and TRBJ1-2; possibly TRBD1 for D (6 bases). In germline, CDR1 is MNHNS, CDR2 SASEGT. The V gene lost 5 bases and the J gene lost 5 bases, with 9 bases spanning the gap. CDR3 length equals 12 residues. The CDR3 nucleotides are TGTGCCAGCAGTTACAGGGAGTATGGCTACACCTTC. Translating gives CASSYREYGYTF.

This clonotype was observed at least ten times. The chain uses TRBV4-2 and TRBJ2-7; TRBD2 might be the D (6 bases). Germline CDR1 and CDR2: LGHNA and YNFKEQ. V was trimmed by 3 bases and J by 5 bases, leaving 11 bases between them. The CDR3 contains 13 residues. CDR3: CASSQGRGNEQYF. As DNA, the CDR3 is TGTGCCAGCAGCCAGGGTCGCGGGAACGAGCAGTACTTC.

The rearrangement uses TRBV4-1 and TRBJ2-7; D assignment may be TRBD1 or TRBD2 (5 bases each). V shed 0 bases and J shed 4 bases, with 19 bases lying between them. The CDR3 has 17 residues. Germline V CDR1 and CDR2: MGHRA, YSYEKL. CDR3 amino acids: CASSQDPGPGRWYEQYF. The CDR3 DNA reads TGCGCCAGCAGCCAAGATCCGGGACCGGGTCGGTGGTACGAGCAGTACTTC.

This clonotype was seen many times. This rearrangement joins TRBV5-1 to TRBJ2-7; D remains unclear. Germline values: CDR1 SGHRS, CDR2 YFSETQ. V lost 0 bases to trimming and J lost 3 bases, with 10 bases between them. The CDR3 length is 14 residues. DNA of the CDR3: TGCGCCAGCAGCTTGGCTGGGTCCTACTACGAGCAGTACTTC. Its translation: CASSLAGSYYEQYF.

This chain joins TRBV4-2 and TRBJ2-5; D is perhaps TRBD1 or TRBD2 (5 bases each). Trimming took 1 base from V and 2 from J, leaving 14 bases between them. CDR1 is LGHNA, CDR2 YNFKEQ, per germline. CDR3 length: 16 amino acids. The CDR3 DNA reads TGTGCCAGCAGCCAAGTCGCCGGGACCCTTCAAGAGACCCAGTACTTC. It codes for CASSQVAGTLQETQYF.

This clonotype has at least ten counts. This chain links TRBV10-3 with TRBJ2-1, with 9 positions matching TRBD2. J lost 9 bases, V lost 0 bases, and 9 bases had no gene match. Germline loops: CDR1 ENHRY, CDR2 SYGVKD. The CDR3 is 16 residues long. The CDR3 sequence is CAISESSGSSIGEQFF. In DNA form, the CDR3 reads TGTGCCATCAGTGAGTCTAGCGGGAGTTCTATCGGTGAGCAGTTCTTC.

The V gene is TRBV29-1, the J gene TRBJ2-3; perhaps TRBD1 as D (7 bases). The germline CDR1 and CDR2 sequences are SQVTM and ANQGSEA. Trimming stripped 4 bases from V and 11 bases from J, with 19 bases between. This CDR3 region has 13 residues. The CDR3 loop reads CSVGAGGGNEQYF. CDR3 DNA: TGCAGCGTTGGGGCAGGGGGAGGAAATGAGCAGTATTTT.

The rearrangement joins TRBV20-1 to TRBJ2-5; D remains ambiguous. The length of the CDR3 is 11 residues. CDR1 and CDR2 (germline): DFQATT, SNEGSKA (reference sequence). V lost 5 bases, J lost 4 bases, and 8 bases lay in between. This chain's CDR3 is CSARTIETQYF. Here the CDR3 DNA reads TGCAGTGCTCGGACGATAGAGACCCAGTACTTC.

This clonotype was detected many times. The V call is TRBV14, the J call TRBJ1-2; TRBD1 is a possible D gene (5 bases). The ends were cut back, 4 bases at V and 4 bases at J, with 10 bases in the middle. There are 13 residues in the CDR3. CDR1 is SGHDN and CDR2 is FVKESK in the germline V gene. CDR3 amino acids: CASSPGRGYGYTF. CDR3 DNA: TGTGCCAGCAGCCCGGGAAGGGGCTATGGCTACACCTTC.